These T cell receptor beta chains were read from a single sample in a study of Ad26.COV2.S vaccination and SARS-CoV-2 variants. Sequencing was performed with immunoSEQ multiplex PCR; in TCRdb, only in-frame clones are kept and a portion is missing. The sample consists of around 380,000 clones, about nine tenths of them appearing once. The source material was peripheral blood, sampled in a trial of Ad26.COV2.S vaccine versus placebo. These receptors all come from a person between 18 and 59 years old who received the Ad26.COV2.S COVID-19 vaccine or a placebo. Each CDR3 is given with its conserved first and last residue. The D gene is left open where the match is weak. Some rows have no size entry. The others give once, few or many, or a class for an expanded clone.

D gene,V gene,clone size,J gene,CDR3 protein,CDR3 DNA
TRBD2,TRBV11-2,.,TRBJ2-1,CATTQRGAYNEQFF,TGTGCCACTACCCAGCGGGGGGCCTACAATGAGCAGTTCTTC
.,TRBV7-2,.,TRBJ1-5,CASSFDRTNQPQHF,TGTGCCAGCAGCTTCGACAGGACAAATCAGCCCCAGCATTTT
TRBD1,TRBV10-3,.,TRBJ2-7,CAIRESGGYEQYF,TGTGCCATCAGAGAGTCAGGGGGTTACGAGCAGTACTTC
.,TRBV11-2,.,TRBJ2-7,CASSQDATYEQYF,TGTGCCAGCAGCCAGGACGCAACCTACGAGCAGTACTTC
.,TRBV5-4,.,TRBJ2-7,CASSFVADSSYEQYF,TGTGCCAGCAGCTTCGTAGCGGACAGCTCTTACGAGCAGTACTTC
.,TRBV6-5,.,TRBJ1-6,CASSYLTDSPLHF,TGTGCCAGCAGTTACCTTACAGATTCACCCCTCCACTTT
TRBD2,TRBV7-8,.,TRBJ2-5,CASSLYNSGGAGTQYF,TGTGCCAGCAGCCTTTACAACAGCGGGGGGGCCGGGACCCAGTACTTC
.,TRBV7-2,few,TRBJ2-2,CASSLAYSSGGELFF,TGTGCCAGCAGCTTAGCTTATAGTTCGGGCGGGGAGCTGTTTTTT
.,TRBV2,few,TRBJ1-6,CASSQENSPLHF,TGTGCCAGCAGCCAAGAGAATTCACCCCTCCACTTT
.,TRBV30,.,TRBJ1-1,CAWKIARQSEAFF,TGTGCCTGGAAGATCGCACGGCAGTCTGAAGCTTTCTTT
.,TRBV7-9,.,TRBJ2-5,CASSSQTGLGETQYF,TGTGCCAGCAGCTCTCAGACAGGTTTGGGAGAGACCCAGTACTTC
.,TRBV21-1,.,TRBJ1-1,CASRNTLGTEAFF,TGTGCCAGCAGAAACACCCTGGGGACTGAAGCTTTCTTT
.,TRBV7-2,.,TRBJ1-1,CASSRPGRDTEAFF,TGTGCCAGCAGCCGCCCGGGTCGGGACACTGAAGCTTTCTTT
.,TRBV21-1,.,TRBJ1-3,CASSKEVSRGLGNTIYF,TGTGCCAGCAGCAAAGAGGTATCCAGGGGCCTGGGAAACACCATATATTTT
TRBD1,TRBV4-1,.,TRBJ2-3,CASSQVGRDRFTDTQYF,TGCGCCAGCAGCCAAGTGGGCCGGGACAGGTTCACAGATACGCAGTATTTT
TRBD1,TRBV4-1,.,TRBJ1-1,CASSPDRVYTEAFF,TGCGCCAGCAGCCCGGACAGGGTGTACACTGAAGCTTTCTTT
.,TRBV7-8,.,TRBJ2-2,CASSPGLDGELFF,TGTGCCAGCAGCCCGGGACTGGACGGGGAGCTGTTTTTT
.,TRBV5-4,.,TRBJ2-6,CASSRGYSSSGANVLTF,TGTGCCAGCAGCCGCGGTTACAGCAGCTCTGGGGCCAACGTCCTGACTTTC
.,TRBV5-3,few,TRBJ1-2,CARSLFGQLYGYTF,TGTGCCAGAAGCTTGTTTGGCCAGCTGTATGGCTACACCTTC
.,TRBV18,.,TRBJ2-1,CASSPKEGVWFF,TGTGCCAGCTCACCTAAGGAGGGGGTTTGGTTCTTC
.,TRBV18,.,TRBJ2-7,CASSPPGPVYEQYF,TGTGCCAGCTCACCCCCTGGGCCCGTTTACGAGCAGTACTTC
.,TRBV9,.,TRBJ1-6,CASSVEGKPHSPLHF,TGTGCCAGCAGCGTAGAGGGAAAACCACATTCACCCCTCCACTTT
.,TRBV7-9,.,TRBJ2-4,CASSRPGGIQYF,TGTGCCAGCAGCCGGCCCGGTGGCATTCAGTACTTC
.,TRBV27,.,TRBJ2-5,CASSPVTGQETQYF,TGTGCCAGCAGCCCAGTGACAGGACAAGAGACCCAGTACTTC
TRBD1,TRBV7-9,.,TRBJ2-7,CASSLEAGTGVYEQYF,TGTGCCAGCAGCTTAGAGGCCGGGACAGGGGTCTACGAGCAGTACTTC
TRBD2,TRBV25-1,once,TRBJ2-5,CASSDWGGEETQYF,TGTGCCAGCAGTGACTGGGGGGGGGAAGAGACCCAGTACTTC
TRBD1,TRBV6-2/TRBV6-3,.,TRBJ1-2,CASSTTRQGSYGYTF,TGTGCCAGCAGTACAACCCGACAGGGCAGCTATGGCTACACCTTC
.,TRBV27,.,TRBJ2-1,CASSSPGQSPNNEQFF,TGTGCCAGCAGTTCCCCTGGACAGAGTCCCAACAATGAGCAGTTCTTC
TRBD1,TRBV4-2,.,TRBJ1-3,CASSQDDRAGNTIYF,TGTGCCAGCAGCCAAGACGACAGGGCCGGCAACACCATATATTTT
TRBD2,TRBV15,.,TRBJ2-7,CATSRDLSGGLHF,TGTGCCACCAGCAGAGATCTCTCGGGGGGACTGCACTTC
.,TRBV30,.,TRBJ1-4,CAWRETGSLKVEYEKLFF,TGTGCCTGGAGAGAGACAGGTTCACTTAAGGTGGAGTATGAAAAACTGTTTTTT
.,TRBV3-1/TRBV3-2,.,TRBJ1-2,CASSLRVRNYGYTF,TGTGCCAGCAGCCTCAGGGTCAGGAACTATGGCTACACCTTC
.,TRBV5-5,few,TRBJ1-4,CASSLDTTNEKLFF,TGTGCCAGCAGCTTGGACACAACTAATGAAAAACTGTTTTTT
.,TRBV28,.,TRBJ1-3,CASSRGGYSGNTIYF,TGTGCCAGCAGTCGAGGAGGGTACTCTGGAAACACCATATATTTT
.,TRBV5-4,.,TRBJ2-6,CASSLSVSGANVLTF,TGTGCCAGCAGCTTAAGCGTCTCTGGGGCCAACGTCCTGACTTTC
.,TRBV3-1/TRBV3-2,.,TRBJ2-2,CASNYLGTGELFF,TGTGCCAGCAACTATCTAGGAACCGGGGAGCTGTTTTTT
.,TRBV4-2,.,TRBJ2-3,CASSQEGRRSTDTQYF,TGTGCCAGCAGCCAAGAGGGGAGGAGGAGCACAGATACGCAGTATTTT
.,TRBV11-2,.,TRBJ2-5,CASSQNPPPETQYF,TGTGCCAGCAGTCAAAACCCCCCCCCAGAGACCCAGTACTTC
.,TRBV7-9,.,TRBJ1-2,CASSSQTGVDGYTF,TGTGCCAGCAGCTCCCAGACAGGAGTTGATGGCTACACCTTC
.,TRBV2,.,TRBJ2-7,CASVPWGRGDSYEQYF,TGTGCCAGCGTCCCCTGGGGTCGCGGGGATTCCTACGAGCAGTACTTC
.,TRBV4-1,.,TRBJ1-5,CASSQAGRPQHF,TGCGCCAGCAGCCAAGCGGGGCGGCCCCAGCATTTT
.,TRBV5-1,.,TRBJ2-7,CASRTGVGHEQYF,TGCGCCAGCAGGACAGGTGTGGGGCACGAGCAGTACTTC
.,TRBV20-1,.,TRBJ2-7,CSASLSTYEQYF,TGCAGTGCTAGTCTCTCTACCTACGAGCAGTACTTC
.,TRBV4-2,.,TRBJ1-5,CASSQGDTHNQPQHF,TGTGCCAGCAGCCAAGGGGACACTCACAATCAGCCCCAGCATTTT
.,TRBV5-8,.,TRBJ1-5,CASSLSYSNQPQHF,TGTGCCAGCAGCCTATCATATAGCAATCAGCCCCAGCATTTT
TRBD1,TRBV7-2,.,TRBJ2-1,CASSLVEGAGFEQFF,TGTGCCAGCAGCTTAGTCGAGGGGGCAGGTTTTGAGCAGTTCTTC
.,TRBV2,.,TRBJ2-3,CASSEVGAFTDTQYF,TGTGCCAGCAGTGAGGTGGGGGCGTTCACAGATACGCAGTATTTT
.,TRBV20-1,.,TRBJ1-4,CSASPRRGGKLFF,TGCAGTGCTAGTCCCCGGCGGGGAGGGAAACTGTTTTTT